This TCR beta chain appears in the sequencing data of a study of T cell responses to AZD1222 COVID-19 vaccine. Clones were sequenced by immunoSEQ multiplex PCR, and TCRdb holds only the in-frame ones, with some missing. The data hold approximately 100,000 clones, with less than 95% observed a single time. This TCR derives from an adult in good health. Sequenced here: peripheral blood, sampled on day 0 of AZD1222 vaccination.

DNA of the CDR3: TGCAGCGTTCTCGGACAGAATGAAGCTTTCTTT. Protein: CSVLGQNEAFF. The V gene is TRBV29-1, the J gene TRBJ1-1, with D maybe TRBD1 (6 bases). The CDR3 covers 11 residues. The germline V and J ends were trimmed by 5 bases and 7 bases, with 11 bases remaining between them. Germline lookup yields CDR1 SQVTM and CDR2 ANQGSEA.